This paragraph covers one T cell receptor beta chain sequence. The CDR3 has 11 residues. Trimming stripped 4 bases from V and 2 bases from J, with 3 bases between. Only in-frame clones appear in the TCRdb table, and some are missing; sequencing was by immunoSEQ multiplex PCR. Of about 96,000 clones in the sample, 85% to 95% were seen once. These data originate in a study of control samples from healthy donors and cancer patients. The J gene is TRBJ2-7, the V gene TRBV12-3 or TRBV12-4; D is uncertain. Sequencing used blood. The clonotype originates from a man aged 18 to 29 in good health. CDR3 sequence: CASSSAYEQYF. The CDR3 bases are TGTGCCAGCAGTTCAGCCTACGAGCAGTACTTC.